The T cell receptor (beta chain) described here comes from a study of early T cells in non-severe SARS-CoV-2 infection. Study-wide context: With bulk RNA from unsorted whole blood as input, sequencing yielded unpaired chains.

Molecules of cDNA were individually given unique molecular identifiers that were attached to them. From the 5' RACE reads, TCRdb called clonotypes with MiXCR, one entry per CDR3 protein. The sample holds some 71,000 distinct CDR3 sequences; roughly an eighth are singletons and the top ten take about 14%. This clonotype was seen a handful of times. CDR1 and CDR2 from the germline V gene are MDHEN and SYDVKM. V shed 3 bases and J shed 6 bases, with 8 bases lying between them. The CDR3 length is 13 residues. The TCR originated in an adult who was a healthcare worker with PCR-confirmed SARS-CoV-2 infection or an uninfected control (not recorded which). The material sequenced was whole blood. The gene calls are TRBV28 and TRBJ1-4, with TRBD1 as a possible D gene (6 bases). In DNA, the CDR3 is TGTGCCAGCAGTTTGGCAGGGGATGAAAAACTGTTTTTT. Its translation is CASSLAGDEKLFF.